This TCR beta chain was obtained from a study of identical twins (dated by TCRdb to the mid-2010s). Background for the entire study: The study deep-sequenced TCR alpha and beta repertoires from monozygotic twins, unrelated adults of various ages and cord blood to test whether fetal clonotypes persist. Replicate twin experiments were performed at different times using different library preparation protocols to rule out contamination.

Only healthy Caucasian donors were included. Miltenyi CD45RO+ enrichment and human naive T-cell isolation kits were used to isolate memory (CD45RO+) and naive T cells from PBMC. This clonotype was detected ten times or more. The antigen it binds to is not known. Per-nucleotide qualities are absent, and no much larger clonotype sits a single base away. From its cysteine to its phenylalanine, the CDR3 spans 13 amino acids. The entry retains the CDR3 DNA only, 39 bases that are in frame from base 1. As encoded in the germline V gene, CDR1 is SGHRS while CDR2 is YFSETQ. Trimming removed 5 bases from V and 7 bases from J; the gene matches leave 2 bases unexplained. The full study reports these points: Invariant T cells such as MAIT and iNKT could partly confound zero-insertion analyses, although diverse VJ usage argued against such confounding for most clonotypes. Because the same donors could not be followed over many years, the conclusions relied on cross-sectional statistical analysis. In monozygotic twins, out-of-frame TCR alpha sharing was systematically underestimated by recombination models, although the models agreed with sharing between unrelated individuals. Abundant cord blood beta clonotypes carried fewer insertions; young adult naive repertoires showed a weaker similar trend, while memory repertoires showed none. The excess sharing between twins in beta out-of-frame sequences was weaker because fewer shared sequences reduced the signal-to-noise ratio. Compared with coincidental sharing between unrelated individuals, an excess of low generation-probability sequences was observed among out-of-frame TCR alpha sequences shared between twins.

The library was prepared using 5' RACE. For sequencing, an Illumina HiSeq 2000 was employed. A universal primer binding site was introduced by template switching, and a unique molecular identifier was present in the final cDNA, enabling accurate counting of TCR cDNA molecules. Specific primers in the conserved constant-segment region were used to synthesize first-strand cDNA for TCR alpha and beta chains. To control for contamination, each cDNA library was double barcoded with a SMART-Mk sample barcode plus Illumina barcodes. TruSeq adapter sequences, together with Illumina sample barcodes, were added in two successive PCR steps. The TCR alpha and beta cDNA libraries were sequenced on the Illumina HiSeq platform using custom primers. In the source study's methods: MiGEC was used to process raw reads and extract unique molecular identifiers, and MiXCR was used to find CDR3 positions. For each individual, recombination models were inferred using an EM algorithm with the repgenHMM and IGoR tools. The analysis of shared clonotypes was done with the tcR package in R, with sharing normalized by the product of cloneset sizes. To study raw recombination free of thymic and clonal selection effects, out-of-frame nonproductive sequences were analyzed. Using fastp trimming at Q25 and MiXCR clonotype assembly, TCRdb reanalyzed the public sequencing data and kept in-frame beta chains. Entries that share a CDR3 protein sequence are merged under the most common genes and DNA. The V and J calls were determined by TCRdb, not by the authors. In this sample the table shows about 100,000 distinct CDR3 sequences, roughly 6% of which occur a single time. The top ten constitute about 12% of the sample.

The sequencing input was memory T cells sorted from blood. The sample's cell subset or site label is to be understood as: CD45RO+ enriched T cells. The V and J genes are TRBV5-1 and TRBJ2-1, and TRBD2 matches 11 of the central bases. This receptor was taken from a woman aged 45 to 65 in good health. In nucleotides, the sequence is TGCGCCAGCAGGGGACTAGCGGAAAATGAGCAGTTCTTC. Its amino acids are CASRGLAENEQFF. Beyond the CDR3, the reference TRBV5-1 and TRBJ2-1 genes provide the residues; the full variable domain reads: KAGVTQTPRYLIKTRGQQVTLSCSPISGHRSVSWYQQTPGQGLQFLFEYFSETQRNKGNFPGRFSGRQFSNSRSEMNVSTLELGDSALYLCASRGLAENEQFFGPGTRLTVL.